This T cell receptor (beta chain) originates from a study of blood T cells in healthy people across ages. Then a second PCR, running roughly 7 to 11 cycles, was carried out with a sample-barcoded 5' primer and a J-beta primer mix. MiXCR, applied by TCRdb to the 5' RACE reads, yields one record per CDR3 protein. Altogether about 630,000 distinct CDR3 sequences are present, around a fifth being singletons, with the ten largest covering 3% to 4.5%. The length of the CDR3 is 13 residues. Per the germline V gene, CDR1 is SGHRS and CDR2 is YFSETQ. V was shortened by 3 bases and J by 6 bases, with 13 bases between the two germline ends.

The clonotype originates from a man between 65 and 79 years old in good health. The sequencing input was blood. V and J are TRBV5-1 and TRBJ2-7; D may be TRBD1 or TRBD2 (6 bases each). The CDR3 region has the DNA TGCGCCAGCAGCTCTAGGGGGGACGGCGAGCAGTACTTC. Its protein product is CASSSRGDGEQYF.